This TCR beta chain is from a study of CD4 T cells in relation to SARS-CoV-2 and coronaviruses. Points from the study as a whole: In around 60% of donors, memory CD4+ clonotypes crossrecognized SARS-CoV-2 and at least one common cold coronavirus spike.

The repertoire was sequenced with immunoSEQ multiplex PCR; TCRdb's copy has only in-frame clones and lacks some. The sample gives about 18,000 clones, 70% to 80% of which show up once; 25% to 30% is in the top ten. As concerns this clone: What it binds is not known.

With 5 bases removed from V and 5 bases from J, the gap between germline ends came to 12 bases. Germline CDR1 LNHDA, CDR2 SQIVND (reference sequence). The CDR3 length is 14 residues. The unexposed donors gave CD4+ T cells in about 2010-2019, prior to COVID-19. After about 11 days of culture, CD4+ T cells were isolated. As cell numbers allowed, unexposed-donor CD4+ T cells faced SARS-CoV-2 S/N and four cold-coronavirus spikes. This receptor was obtained from a human donor in good health. The sequenced sample was CD4+ T cells from PBMCs, cultured in vitro. The gene calls are TRBV19 and TRBJ1-4; no clear D gene. The CDR3 coding sequence is TGTGCCAGTAGTCCACCCCGGGTGAATGAAAAACTGTTTTTT. This gives the protein CASSPPRVNEKLFF.